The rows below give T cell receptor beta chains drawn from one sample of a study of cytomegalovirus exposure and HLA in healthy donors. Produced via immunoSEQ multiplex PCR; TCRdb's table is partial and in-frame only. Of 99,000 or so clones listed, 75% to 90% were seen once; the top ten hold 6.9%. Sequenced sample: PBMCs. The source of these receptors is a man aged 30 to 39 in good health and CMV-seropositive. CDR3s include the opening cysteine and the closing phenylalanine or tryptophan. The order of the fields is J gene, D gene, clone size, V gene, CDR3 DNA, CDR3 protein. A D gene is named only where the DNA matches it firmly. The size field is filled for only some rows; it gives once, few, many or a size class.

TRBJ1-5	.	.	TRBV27	TGTGCCAGCAGTTTAACGGGGAACCAGCCCCAGCATTTT	CASSLTGNQPQHF
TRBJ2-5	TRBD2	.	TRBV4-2	TGTGCCAGCAGCCAATCACCCACCGGGGGGGAAGAGACCCAGTACTTC	CASSQSPTGGEETQYF
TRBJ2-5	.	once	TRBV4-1	TGCGCCAGCAGCCAAGAGCCCAGTCAAGAGACCCAGTACTTC	CASSQEPSQETQYF
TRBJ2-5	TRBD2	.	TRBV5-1	TGCGCCAGCAGCTTGCTCGGGGGGGATGAGACCCAGTACTTC	CASSLLGGDETQYF
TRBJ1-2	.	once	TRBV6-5	TGTGCCAGCAGTTACTTGTACAGGGATGGCTACACCTTC	CASSYLYRDGYTF
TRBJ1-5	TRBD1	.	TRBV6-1	TGTGCCAGCCGGACAGGCTCCAATCAGCCCCAGCATTTT	CASRTGSNQPQHF
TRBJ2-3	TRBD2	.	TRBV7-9	TGTGCCAGCAGCCAGGGACTAGCGGGGGATTCTAGCACAGATACGCAGTATTTT	CASSQGLAGDSSTDTQYF
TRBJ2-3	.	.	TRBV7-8	TGTGCCAGCAGCCCGGCAGGGCCCGATACGCAGTATTTT	CASSPAGPDTQYF
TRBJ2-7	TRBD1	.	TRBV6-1	TGTGCCAGCAGTGAAGGAGGGACAGGGCTCTACGAGCAGTACTTC	CASSEGGTGLYEQYF
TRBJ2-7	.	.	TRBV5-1	TGCGCCAGCAGCTTGGCCCCGGCACAGAGTGACTACGAGCAGTACTTC	CASSLAPAQSDYEQYF